The 3 T cell receptor beta chains below were found in one sample sequenced in a study of cytomegalovirus exposure and HLA in healthy donors. A multiplex PCR was run with 60 Vbeta primers and 13 Jbeta primers. The assay was immunoSEQ multiplex PCR, and TCRdb's table has in-frame clones only and misses some. The sample shows 140,000 or so clones, more than 60% of them seen only once. The specimen was PBMCs. These receptors all come from a male donor in good health and CMV-seronegative.

The CDR3 DNA reads as TGTGCCAGCAGCTCTACAGGGGGCGAAGTATATACGCAGTATTTT. It translates to CASSSTGGEVYTQYF. V is TRBV7-3 and J is TRBJ2-3, with 9 bases lining up with TRBD1. The CDR3 is 15 residues long. V was clipped by 4 bases and J by 7 bases; unmatched bases: 9. Germline loops: CDR1 SGHTA, CDR2 FQGTGA.

Only a few counts were recorded for this clone. The chain employs TRBV9 and TRBJ2-5, with D maybe TRBD2 (7 bases). Trimming shortened V by 0 bases and J by 5 bases, and 20 bases separated the two germline ends. This CDR3 is built from 17 residues. The germline V gene encodes CDR1 SGDLS and CDR2 YYNGEE. CDR3 in amino acids: CASSVGGAGAVLETQYF. CDR3 nucleotides: TGTGCCAGCAGCGTAGGCGGGGCGGGGGCGGTCCTGGAGACCCAGTACTTC.

The chain couples TRBV5-4 to TRBJ1-4, with 8 bases fitting TRBD1. CDR3 length: 16 residues. After removal of 3 bases from V and 8 bases from J, the junction contained 12 bases not matched to a gene. Germline V lookup: CDR1 SGHNT, CDR2 YYREEE (reference sequence). The CDR3 nucleotides are TGTGCCAGCAGCTCGCCCTCAGGGGGCGGTTCCGAAAAACTGTTTTTT. This codes for CASSSPSGGGSEKLFF. Drawing the rest from reference TRBV5-4 and TRBJ1-4, the complete variable domain is ETGVTQSPTHLIKTRGQQVTLRCSSQSGHNTVSWYQQALGQGPQFIFQYYREEENGRGNFPPRFSGLQFPNYSSELNVNALELDDSALYLCASSSPSGGGSEKLFFGSGTQLSVL.